Shown below are 29 T cell receptor beta chains from a single sample sequenced in a study of T cell responses to AZD1222 COVID-19 vaccine. Sequencing was performed with immunoSEQ multiplex PCR; in TCRdb, only in-frame clones are kept and a portion is missing. Of 90,000 to 130,000 clones in the sample, less than 95% are singletons; the top ten hold over 6.5%. The input for sequencing was peripheral blood, taken on day 0 of AZD1222 vaccination. These receptors all stem from an adult in good health.

This chain uses TRBV30 with TRBJ2-7; D not certain. Germline V gives CDR1 GTSNPN, CDR2 SVGIG (reference sequence). This CDR3 is built from 13 residues. V was clipped by 5 bases and J by 5 bases, with 16 bases between them. Here the CDR3 reads CAWQAGPKNEQYF. The CDR3 coding sequence is TGTGCCTGGCAGGCCGGACCAAAAAACGAGCAGTACTTC.

V gene TRBV5-6 combines with J gene TRBJ1-1; 10 positions agree with TRBD1. Looked up from germline, CDR1 is SGHDT and CDR2 is YYEEEE. Trimming took 5 bases from V and 0 from J; bases not matched to a gene: 13. This CDR3 comprises 18 residues. The CDR3 region is CASSLAGTGARMNTEAFF. CDR3 in DNA: TGTGCCAGCAGTTTAGCCGGGACAGGGGCAAGGATGAACACTGAAGCTTTCTTT.

The chain joins TRBV7-8 to TRBJ1-2; D is unresolved. CDR3 length: 14 residues. Trimming cost V 1 base and J 5 bases, with 11 bases left between them. Germline CDR1 reads SGHVS; CDR2 reads FQNEAQ. CDR3 protein: CASSLDRARYGYTF. CDR3 DNA: TGTGCCAGCAGCTTAGATAGGGCTAGGTATGGCTACACCTTC.

The rearrangement joins TRBV28 to TRBJ1-2; unclear D gene. Germline-derived CDR1 and CDR2 are MDHEN and SYDVKM. CDR3 size: 11 residues. The CDR3 protein is CAEWRAYGYTF. The CDR3 nucleotides are TGTGCGGAATGGAGGGCGTATGGCTACACCTTC.

This chain connects TRBV5-1 to TRBJ2-2; TRBD2 might be the D (6 bases). This CDR3 is 16 amino acids long. V was cut by 4 bases and J by 0 bases, with 13 bases left in between. The germline CDR1 and CDR2 sequences are SGHRS and YFSETQ. CDR3 residues: CASSGAGLSNTGELFF. Here the CDR3 DNA reads TGCGCCAGCAGCGGGGCGGGGTTATCGAACACCGGGGAGCTGTTTTTT.

The CDR3, as DNA: TGTGCCAGCAGCGACGGGACAGGGGTTTTCAATCAGCCCCAGCATTTT. It translates to CASSDGTGVFNQPQHF. J is TRBJ1-5 and V is TRBV7-6, with TRBD1 matching over 10 bases. This CDR3 spans 16 amino acids. The junction had 7 bases not matched to a gene; V was cut back by 5 bases and J by 3 bases. The germline CDR1 and CDR2 sequences are SGHVS and FNYEAQ. Variable domain in full (rest from reference TRBV7-6 and TRBJ1-5): GAGVSQSPRYKVTKRGQDVALRCDPISGHVSLYWYRQALGQGPEFLTYFNYEAQQDKSGLPNDRFSAERPEGSISTLTIQRTEQRDSAMYRCASSDGTGVFNQPQHFGDGTRLSIL.

This clone was picked up one time. The gene calls are TRBV5-8 and TRBJ1-1; no clear D. The CDR3 spans 13 residues. The germline CDR1 and CDR2 sequences are SGHTS and YDEGEE. V lost 0 bases and J lost 3, with 6 bases in between. CDR3 sequence: CASSLAHHTEAFF. The CDR3 region has the DNA TGTGCCAGCAGCTTGGCGCATCACACTGAAGCTTTCTTT.

The genes are TRBV7-2 and TRBJ1-6; D not resolved. The V gene lost 8 bases and the J gene lost 0 bases, with 8 bases spanning the gap. CDR3 length equals 14 residues. Germline CDR1 SGHTA, CDR2 FQGNSA. The CDR3 coding sequence is TGTGCCAGCCGAAGGAGCTCCTATAATTCACCCCTCCACTTT. It encodes CASRRSSYNSPLHF.

V gene TRBV3-1 (or the pseudogene TRBV3-2) combines with J gene TRBJ1-1; no clear D gene. The V gene's germline CDR1 is LGHDT and CDR2 YNNKEL (reference sequence). The CDR3 has 15 residues. V lost 0 bases and J lost 6, with 14 bases in between. The DNA for the CDR3 is TGTGCCAGCAGCCAAGATAATCGGGCCGTCGCTGAAGCTTTCTTT. This translates into CASSQDNRAVAEAFF.

This rearrangement joins TRBV11-3 to TRBJ1-3; 9 positions match TRBD1. The CDR3 is 16 amino acids. J lost 5 bases, V lost 1 base, and 6 bases had no gene match. Germline CDR1 SGHNT, CDR2 YENEEA. Here the CDR3 reads CASSLARQGVRNTIYF. The CDR3 DNA reads as TGTGCCAGCAGCTTAGCGCGACAGGGGGTGCGAAACACCATATATTTT. The full variable domain, in which reference TRBV11-3 and TRBJ1-3 provide the parts outside the CDR3, is EAGVVQSPRYKIIEKKQPVAFWCNPISGHNTLYWYLQNLGQGPELLIRYENEEAVDDSQLPKDRFSAERLKGVDSTLKIQPAELGDSAVYLCASSLARQGVRNTIYFGEGSWLTVV.

For the CDR3, the DNA is TGTGCCAGCAGTGACTCAGACAGGGCCACTGAAGCTTTCTTT. Amino acid sequence: CASSDSDRATEAFF. The chain combines TRBV6-4 with TRBJ1-1, with TRBD1 matching 7 bases. With 0 bases clipped from V and 4 bases from J, the junction kept 2 bases outside the gene matches. The CDR3 consists of 14 residues. Germline values: CDR1 MRHNA, CDR2 SNTAGT.

The rearrangement links TRBV7-8 to TRBJ2-5; TRBD2 agrees at 14 bases. This CDR3 is built from 16 residues. CDR1 SGHVS and CDR2 FQNEAQ come from the germline V gene. V gave up 5 bases and J gave up 2 bases; unmatched junction bases: 4. DNA of the CDR3: TGTGCCAGCAGCGGGGGACTAGCGGGGGAACAAGAGACCCAGTACTTC. Protein: CASSGGLAGEQETQYF.

The chain links TRBV5-5 to TRBJ1-6; no clear D. The V and J ends lost 3 bases and 10 bases respectively, with 20 bases between them. Germline V gene lookup returns CDR1 SGHKS and CDR2 YYEKEE (reference sequence). The CDR3 has 16 amino acids. Here the CDR3 reads CASSSGPPGSNSPLHF. DNA of the CDR3: TGTGCCAGCAGCTCTGGGCCGCCGGGGAGTAACTCACCCCTCCACTTT.

The rearrangement links TRBV5-1 to TRBJ2-1; TRBD2 might be the D (5 bases). Deletions cut 5 bases from V and 9 bases from J, with 18 bases between. This CDR3 comprises 14 residues. The V gene's germline CDR1 is SGHRS and CDR2 YFSETQ. CDR3 nucleotide sequence: TGCGCCAGCAGTTCGGACTCTTCGGGTGGTGAGCAGTTCTTC. It is translated as CASSSDSSGGEQFF. The full variable domain, its missing parts supplied by reference TRBV5-1 and TRBJ2-1, is KAGVTQTPRYLIKTRGQQVTLSCSPISGHRSVSWYQQTPGQGLQFLFEYFSETQRNKGNFPGRFSGRQFSNSRSEMNVSTLELGDSALYLCASSSDSSGGEQFFGPGTRLTVL.

CDR3 DNA: TGTGCCTGGAGTGGGGCAGGGGCCACTGAAGCTTTCTTT. Translation: CAWSGAGATEAFF. The J gene is TRBJ1-1, the V gene TRBV30, with TRBD1 as a possible D gene (6 bases). V was cut by 1 base and J by 4 bases, with 10 bases left in between. Germline loops: CDR1 GTSNPN, CDR2 SVGIG (reference sequence). This CDR3 has 13 amino acids. The full variable domain, its missing parts supplied by reference TRBV30 and TRBJ1-1, is SQTIHQWPATLVQPVGSPLSLECTVEGTSNPNLYWYRQAAGRGLQLLFYSVGIGQISSEVPQNLSASRPQDRQFILSSKKLLLSDSGFYLCAWSGAGATEAFFGQGTRLTVV.

The chain combines TRBV19 with TRBJ1-5; TRBD1 matches 8 bases. Germline-derived CDR1 and CDR2 are LNHDA and SQIVND (reference sequence). This CDR3 contains 15 residues. V dropped 4 bases and J dropped 0; count of bases not matched to a gene: 2. The CDR3 is CASSKTGDSNQPQHF. The CDR3 DNA sequence: TGTGCCAGTAGTAAGACAGGGGATAGCAATCAGCCCCAGCATTTT.

V usage is TRBV4-1 and J usage is TRBJ1-2; weak D call: TRBD1 (6 bases). V shed 1 base and J shed 4 bases, with 34 bases lying between them. This CDR3 comprises 22 residues. Germline V gene lookup returns CDR1 MGHRA and CDR2 YSYEKL. The CDR3 sequence: CASSQVRVFVGTFNGGAYGYTF. The CDR3 bases are TGCGCCAGCAGCCAAGTGAGGGTTTTCGTGGGGACATTCAACGGTGGGGCCTATGGCTACACCTTC.

The rearrangement uses TRBV6-4 and TRBJ2-2; TRBD2 aligns across 11 bases. In germline, CDR1 is MRHNA, CDR2 SNTAGT. J lost 6 bases, V lost 4 bases, and 16 bases had no gene match. This CDR3 is built from 19 residues. CDR3 DNA: TGTGCCAGCAGTGGAGCGAATAGCGGGGGGGCCGCTCTTCCCGGGGAGCTGTTTTTT. It encodes CASSGANSGGAALPGELFF.

The V call is TRBV28, the J call TRBJ1-1; D gene uncertain. Trimming took off 5 bases at V and 1 base at J, with 11 bases between the two ends. In germline, CDR1 is MDHEN, CDR2 SYDVKM. The CDR3 spans 14 residues. CDR3 amino acids: CASSRRTGNTEAFF. Written as DNA, the CDR3 is TGTGCCAGCAGTCGACGGACGGGGAACACTGAAGCTTTCTTT.

The chain uses TRBV5-6 and TRBJ2-7, with TRBD1 matching over 11 bases. The V gene end was trimmed by 4 bases and the J gene end by 3 bases; junction bases not matched to a gene: 3. The CDR3 has 14 amino acids. Germline V lookup: CDR1 SGHDT, CDR2 YYEEEE. CDR3 region: CASSTGTGGYEQYF. The CDR3 DNA reads TGTGCCAGCAGCACCGGGACAGGGGGCTACGAGCAGTACTTC. Combining the CDR3 with reference TRBV5-6 and TRBJ2-7 gives the whole variable domain DAGVTQSPTHLIKTRGQQVTLRCSPKSGHDTVSWYQQALGQGPQFIFQYYEEEERQRGNFPDRFSGHQFPNYSSELNVNALLLGDSALYLCASSTGTGGYEQYFGPGTRLTVT.

V and J are TRBV6-5 and TRBJ2-7; D uncertain. The CDR3 has 15 amino acids. Per the germline V gene, CDR1 is MNHEY and CDR2 is SVGAGI. Trimming left V 2 bases short and J 6 bases short, with 17 bases between. CDR3 sequence (DNA): TGTGCCAGCAGTTACGATCGCCCTACGGTCCGCGAGCAGTACTTC. This sequence encodes CASSYDRPTVREQYF.

This sequence joins TRBV2 and TRBJ2-6; 8 positions match TRBD1. Germline V gene lookup returns CDR1 SNHLY and CDR2 FYNNEI. The CDR3 is made up of 15 amino acids. After removal of 5 bases from V and 5 bases from J, the junction contained 5 bases not matched to a gene. CDR3 nucleotide sequence: TGTGCCAGCAGTACCGACAGGGGCTGGGCCAACGTCCTGACTTTC. As protein: CASSTDRGWANVLTF.

V gene TRBV19 combines with J gene TRBJ1-5; D possibly corresponds to TRBD1 (5 bases). CDR3 length: 16 residues. The germline V gene encodes CDR1 LNHDA and CDR2 SQIVND (reference sequence). Trimming left V 3 bases short and J 2 bases short, with 14 bases between. CDR3 bases: TGTGCCAGTAGTATTGACAGCCCGCTGGGCAATCAGCCCCAGCATTTT. This sequence encodes CASSIDSPLGNQPQHF. Full variable domain (rest looked up from reference TRBV19 and TRBJ1-5): DGGITQSPKYLFRKEGQNVTLSCEQNLNHDAMYWYRQDPGQGLRLIYYSQIVNDFQKGDIAEGYSVSREKKESFPLTVTSAQKNPTAFYLCASSIDSPLGNQPQHFGDGTRLSIL.

The J gene is TRBJ1-2, the V gene TRBV24-1; D gene unclear. The CDR3 totals 14 residues. The germline V gene has CDR1 KGHDR and CDR2 SFDVKD. The ends were cut back, 1 base at V and 1 base at J, with 6 bases in the middle. The CDR3 DNA reads TGTGCCACCAGTGATTTTGGGTTTAACTATGGCTACACCTTC. Protein sequence: CATSDFGFNYGYTF.

V gene TRBV30 combines with J gene TRBJ2-7, with unresolved D. CDR3 size: 13 residues. CDR1 is GTSNPN and CDR2 is SVGIG in the germline V gene (reference sequence). V dropped 2 bases and J dropped 0 bases, with 8 bases sitting between them. CDR3 protein: CAWSQESSYEQYF. The CDR3 nucleotides are TGTGCCTGGAGTCAGGAGAGCTCCTACGAGCAGTACTTC.

Comments on this clone: A read error may account for a junction end that differs from germline. V usage is TRBV6-1 and J usage is TRBJ1-2; D remains ambiguous. Germline V CDR1 and CDR2: MNHNS, SASEGT. The CDR3 has 17 amino acids. The CDR3 DNA reads as TGTGCCAGCAGAGAAGCGTGGCAGAACCCTAACAACTATGGCTACACCTTC. It encodes CASREAWQNPNNYGYTF.

The genes are TRBV6-1 and TRBJ2-6, with TRBD2 identical over 7 bases. Germline CDR1 MNHNS, CDR2 SASEGT. V shed 3 bases and J 0 bases; nucleotides not matched to a gene: 5. CDR3 size: 17 residues. CDR3 bases: TGTGCCAGCAGTGATCGGGGACTACCCTCTGGGGCCAACGTCCTGACTTTC. It is translated as CASSDRGLPSGANVLTF.

The chain combines TRBV24-1 with TRBJ1-1; 10 nucleotides align to TRBD1. CDR3 length equals 18 residues. After removal of 4 bases from V and 1 base from J, the junction contained 11 bases not matched to a gene. The germline gives CDR1 KGHDR, CDR2 SFDVKD. In DNA form, the CDR3 reads TGTGCCACCAGTGAAGCTTTTGGGACAGGGGAACAGAACACTGAAGCTTTCTTT. Translated: CATSEAFGTGEQNTEAFF.

The chain has TRBV20-1 and TRBJ1-1; D is unclear. Trimming shortened V by 5 bases and J by 8 bases, and 12 bases separated the two germline ends. The CDR3 loop spans 11 amino acids. CDR1 and CDR2 from the germline V gene are DFQATT and SNEGSKA (reference sequence). The CDR3 nucleotides are TGCAGTGCTGCCGACCTAAGAGAAGCTTTCTTT. Amino acid sequence: CSAADLREAFF.